This is a list of T cell receptor beta chains from one sample in a study of Graves' ophthalmopathy and Graves' hyperthyroidism. Each CDR3 protein is one row after TCRdb ran MiXCR on the multiplex PCR reads. The sample has 600,000 to 950,000 distinct CDR3 sequences, 40% seen once; the top ten hold approximately 46%. The material sequenced was peripheral blood. All receptors come from an adult man with Graves' ophthalmopathy. CDR3s include the opening cysteine and the closing phenylalanine or tryptophan. The D gene is left open where the match is weak.

V: TRBV20-1
D: TRBD1
J: TRBJ2-5
CDR3: CSARTGGWETQYF

V: TRBV2
D: TRBD2
J: TRBJ2-3
CDR3: CAKKRGDTQYF

V: TRBV25-1
D: TRBD1
J: TRBJ1-6
CDR3: CASSGPTGEDNSPLHF

V: TRBV6-5
D: -
J: TRBJ1-1
CDR3: CASSYEGLNTEAFF

V: TRBV7-2
D: TRBD1
J: TRBJ2-5
CDR3: CASSLGQGEGETQYF

V: TRBV7-9
D: -
J: TRBJ2-5
CDR3: CASSLIVEGPQETQYF

V: TRBV4-1
D: -
J: TRBJ1-5
CDR3: CASSQDPGPRQPQHF

V: TRBV7-9
D: -
J: TRBJ2-5
CDR3: CASSFPGSGGTQYF

V: TRBV5-4
D: -
J: TRBJ1-1
CDR3: CASSPRLYTEAFF

V: TRBV20-1
D: -
J: TRBJ1-1
CDR3: CSASRREGGNTEAFF

V: TRBV24-1
D: TRBD1
J: TRBJ1-5
CDR3: CASRRGQQPQHF

V: TRBV7-2
D: TRBD1
J: TRBJ2-7
CDR3: CASSPFGTGYEQYF

V: TRBV11-2
D: -
J: TRBJ1-4
CDR3: CGSSLDGGYNEKLFF

V: TRBV20-1
D: -
J: TRBJ1-6
CDR3: CSARGVAYNSPLHF

V: TRBV20-1
D: -
J: TRBJ2-5
CDR3: CSANGGLGETQYF

V: TRBV10-3
D: -
J: TRBJ1-4
CDR3: CAISDSGVGEKLFF

V: TRBV5-5
D: -
J: TRBJ1-5
CDR3: CASSLARGSNQPQHF

V: TRBV7-9
D: -
J: TRBJ1-1
CDR3: CASSLGQRITEAFF

V: TRBV12-3/TRBV12-4
D: -
J: TRBJ1-5
CDR3: CASSAQRGEGQPQHF

V: TRBV9
D: -
J: TRBJ1-6
CDR3: CASSAKGGSPLHF

V: TRBV25-1
D: TRBD1
J: TRBJ1-2
CDR3: CASSQEYRGPGYTF

V: TRBV6-6
D: -
J: TRBJ1-1
CDR3: CASSYGVAANTEAFF

V: TRBV29-1
D: -
J: TRBJ1-1
CDR3: CSVAKRGGTEAFF

V: TRBV29-1
D: -
J: TRBJ1-1
CDR3: CSLDAQFNTEAFF

V: TRBV29-1
D: -
J: TRBJ1-3
CDR3: CSVGDSRVSGNTIYF

V: TRBV19
D: TRBD1
J: TRBJ2-7
CDR3: CASSEPSGTGSYEQYF

V: TRBV7-2
D: -
J: TRBJ2-7
CDR3: CASSFQAPGNYEQYF

V: TRBV12-3/TRBV12-4
D: TRBD1
J: TRBJ1-6
CDR3: CASSGDRGVLDSPLHF

V: TRBV10-3
D: -
J: TRBJ1-1
CDR3: CASRNPKTGPNTEAFF

V: TRBV10-3
D: -
J: TRBJ1-2
CDR3: CAISESTQNYGYTF

V: TRBV19
D: -
J: TRBJ1-2
CDR3: CASSLPGTSNYGHTF

V: TRBV12-3/TRBV12-4
D: -
J: TRBJ1-2
CDR3: CASSLTRGYTF

V: TRBV6-4
D: -
J: TRBJ1-6
CDR3: CASSDGPGNSPLHF

V: TRBV25-1
D: -
J: TRBJ1-4
CDR3: CASKEDSTVTNEKLFF

V: TRBV10-2
D: TRBD1
J: TRBJ1-2
CDR3: CASSVTGQGDGYTF

V: TRBV7-8
D: -
J: TRBJ1-1
CDR3: CASSLYFRNTEAFF

V: TRBV24-1
D: -
J: TRBJ2-2
CDR3: CATSDYTAKNTGELFF

V: TRBV7-9
D: -
J: TRBJ2-2
CDR3: CASGFAGELFF

V: TRBV20-1
D: -
J: TRBJ2-2
CDR3: CSARASRGDTGELFF

V: TRBV29-1
D: TRBD2
J: TRBJ2-3
CDR3: CSFDKTSGGLVHPQYF

V: TRBV6-1
D: TRBD1
J: TRBJ2-5
CDR3: CASSQYPDRGKTQYF

V: TRBV24-1
D: -
J: TRBJ2-2
CDR3: CATTPRGLYTGELFF

V: TRBV10-3
D: -
J: TRBJ2-3
CDR3: CAIRSGPKGDTQYF

V: TRBV12-3/TRBV12-4
D: -
J: TRBJ2-7
CDR3: CASSLEFGPNSYEQYF